The clone carrying this TCR beta chain has a handful of counts. The sample belongs to a study of blood T cell repertoires in COVID-19. Study-wide background: Acute-phase and convalescent COVID-19 samples originated in the United States, Italy and Spain. T cells, B-cell-depleted T cells, or PBMCs supplied cDNA or gDNA.

Authors' processing steps: Amplified reference gene primers provided the basis for estimating nucleated cell counts. Measured with immunoSEQ multiplex PCR; TCRdb has only the in-frame clones, and not every one. V and J calls and clone size are copied from that table; D and trimming were computed from the DNA. The sample carries under 75,000 clones, about 90% recorded once. Germline lookup yields CDR1 SGHVT and CDR2 SQSDAQ. The J segment lost 0 bases and the V segment lost 5 bases, leaving 6 bases of the junction unmatched. CDR3 length equals 15 residues. This chain uses TRBV7-4 with TRBJ1-1; 7 bases agree with TRBD1. The receptor was derived from a woman older than 75 with active COVID-19. The sample was peripheral blood. This chain's CDR3 is CASSNRGCLNTEAFF. DNA for the CDR3: TGTGCCAGCAGCAACAGGGGATGTTTGAACACTGAAGCTTTCTTT.